This entry concerns a single TCR beta chain. These data belong to a study of blood T cell repertoires in COVID-19. Looking at the study overall: Both acute and convalescent COVID-19 samples were obtained from the United States, Italy and Spain. Sources were T cells, B-cell-depleted T cells, or PBMCs; the material itself was cDNA or gDNA.

Authors' processing steps: Reference gene primer amplification in the assay estimated nucleated cell counts. Sequenced by immunoSEQ multiplex PCR; TCRdb stores in-frame clones only, minus some. V and J calls and clone size are those listed in that table; D and trimming were worked out from the DNA. The sample lists around 120,000 clones, roughly 90% seen once, with 7.6% in the top ten. Germline CDR1 MNHEY, CDR2 SVGEGT. V shed 8 bases and J 2 bases; nucleotides not matched to a gene: 9. The CDR3 runs 14 residues. The TCR comes from a man between 50 and 59 years old with acute or convalescent COVID-19. V is TRBV6-2 or TRBV6-3 and J is TRBJ2-7; 7 bases fit TRBD1. Sequencing was done on a sample of peripheral blood. CDR3 nucleotide sequence: TGTGCCAGCCGCCCCTGGGGACAGACCTACGAGCAGTACTTC. Translating gives CASRPWGQTYEQYF.